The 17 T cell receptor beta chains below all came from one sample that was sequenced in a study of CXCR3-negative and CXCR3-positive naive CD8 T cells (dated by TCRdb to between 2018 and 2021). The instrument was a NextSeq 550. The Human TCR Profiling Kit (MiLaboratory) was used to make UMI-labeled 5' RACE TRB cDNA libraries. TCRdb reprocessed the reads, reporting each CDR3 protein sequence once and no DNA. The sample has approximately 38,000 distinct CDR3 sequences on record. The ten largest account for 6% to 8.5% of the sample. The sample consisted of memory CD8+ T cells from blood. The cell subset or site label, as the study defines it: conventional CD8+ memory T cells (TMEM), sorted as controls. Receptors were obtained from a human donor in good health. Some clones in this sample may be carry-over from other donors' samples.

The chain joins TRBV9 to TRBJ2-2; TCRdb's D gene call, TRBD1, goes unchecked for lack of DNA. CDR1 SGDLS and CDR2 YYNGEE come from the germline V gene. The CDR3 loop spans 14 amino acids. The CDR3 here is CASSADTNAGELFF.

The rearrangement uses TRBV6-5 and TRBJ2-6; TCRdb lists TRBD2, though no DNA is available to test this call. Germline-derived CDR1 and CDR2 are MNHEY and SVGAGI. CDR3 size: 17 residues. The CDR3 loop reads CASSYGDYFSGANVLTF.

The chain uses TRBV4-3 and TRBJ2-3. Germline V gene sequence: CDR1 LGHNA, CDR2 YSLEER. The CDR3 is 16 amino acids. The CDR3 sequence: CASSQAYSEFPDTQYF.

CDR3 amino acids: CSVDEPANNEQFF. The rearrangement uses TRBV29-1 and TRBJ2-1; TCRdb selects TRBD2, and the lack of DNA leaves this call unchecked. The CDR3 runs 13 residues. Germline V gives CDR1 SQVTM, CDR2 ANQGSEA.

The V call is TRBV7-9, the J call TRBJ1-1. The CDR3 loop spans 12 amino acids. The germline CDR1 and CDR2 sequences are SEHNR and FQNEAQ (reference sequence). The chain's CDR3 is CDSSLGNTEAFF.

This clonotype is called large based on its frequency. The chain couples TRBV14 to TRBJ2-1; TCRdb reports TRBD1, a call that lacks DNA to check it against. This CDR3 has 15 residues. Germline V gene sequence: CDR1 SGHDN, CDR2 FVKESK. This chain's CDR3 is CASSQGAGSYNEQFF.

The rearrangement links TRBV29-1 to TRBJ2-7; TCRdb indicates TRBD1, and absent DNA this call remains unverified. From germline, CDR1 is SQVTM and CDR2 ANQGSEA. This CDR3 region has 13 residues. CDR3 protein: CSGTGHYSYEQYF.

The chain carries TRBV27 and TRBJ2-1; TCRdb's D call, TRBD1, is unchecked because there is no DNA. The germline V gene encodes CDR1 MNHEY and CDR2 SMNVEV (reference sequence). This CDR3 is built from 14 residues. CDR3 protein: CASSPGGNYNEQFF.

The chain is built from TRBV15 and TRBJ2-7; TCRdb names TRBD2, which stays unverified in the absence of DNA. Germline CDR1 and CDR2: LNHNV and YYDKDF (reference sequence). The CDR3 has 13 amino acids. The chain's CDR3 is CATLPALGGEQYF.

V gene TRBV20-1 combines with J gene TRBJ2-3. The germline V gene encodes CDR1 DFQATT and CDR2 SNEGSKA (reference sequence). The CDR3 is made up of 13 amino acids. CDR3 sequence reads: CSGRELASDTQYF.

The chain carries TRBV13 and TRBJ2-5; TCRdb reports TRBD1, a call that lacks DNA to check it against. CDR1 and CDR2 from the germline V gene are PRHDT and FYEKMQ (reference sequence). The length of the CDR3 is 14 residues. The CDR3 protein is CASSPYRGAETQYF.

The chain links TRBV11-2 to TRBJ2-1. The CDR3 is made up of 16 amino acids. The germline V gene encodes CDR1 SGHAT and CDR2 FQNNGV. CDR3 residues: CASSLAAGGSYNEQFF.

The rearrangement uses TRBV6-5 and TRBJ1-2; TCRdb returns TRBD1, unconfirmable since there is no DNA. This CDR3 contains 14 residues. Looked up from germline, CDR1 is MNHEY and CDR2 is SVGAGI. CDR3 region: CASSYQGDPYGYTF.

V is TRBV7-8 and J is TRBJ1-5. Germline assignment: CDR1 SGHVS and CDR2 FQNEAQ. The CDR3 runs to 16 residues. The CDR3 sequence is CASSLAMGWSNQPQHF.

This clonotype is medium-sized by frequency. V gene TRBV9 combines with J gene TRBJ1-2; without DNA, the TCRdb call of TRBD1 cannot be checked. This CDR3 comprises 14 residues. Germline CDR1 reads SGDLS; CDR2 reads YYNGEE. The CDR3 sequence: CASSMLTGKYDYTF.

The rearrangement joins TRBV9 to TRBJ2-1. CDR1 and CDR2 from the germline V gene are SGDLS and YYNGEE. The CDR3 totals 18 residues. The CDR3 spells CASSVAQSGTFPYNEQFF.

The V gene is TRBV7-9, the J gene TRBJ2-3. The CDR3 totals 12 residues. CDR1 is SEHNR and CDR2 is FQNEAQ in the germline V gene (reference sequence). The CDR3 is CASSESMDTQYF.